The rows below give T cell receptor beta chains drawn from one sample of a study of blood T cell repertoires in COVID-19. Only in-frame clones appear in the TCRdb table, and some are missing; sequencing was by immunoSEQ multiplex PCR. The table records more than 200,000 clones, approximately 80% of them present only once. Sample: peripheral blood. The receptors come from a woman of 80 years or more with acute or convalescent COVID-19. The CDR3 runs from the conserved cysteine through the conserved F or W. D genes are given only for firm matches. Size is omitted from some rows. Given values are once, few, many or a class for expanded clones.

clone_size: -; v_call: TRBV25-1; d_call: -; j_call: TRBJ1-6; cdr3_aa: CASSEYPSRGGTDSPLHF; cdr3_nt: TGTGCCAGCAGTGAATACCCATCCAGAGGGGGAACTGATTCACCCCTCCACTTT
clone_size: -; v_call: TRBV11-3; d_call: -; j_call: TRBJ1-6; cdr3_aa: CASSLVGGSPLHF; cdr3_nt: TGTGCCAGCAGCTTAGTAGGAGGGTCACCCCTCCACTTT
clone_size: -; v_call: TRBV5-6; d_call: -; j_call: TRBJ1-1; cdr3_aa: CASSLGTLNTEAFF; cdr3_nt: TGTGCCAGCAGCTTGGGTACACTGAACACTGAAGCTTTCTTT
clone_size: once; v_call: TRBV7-2; d_call: TRBD1; j_call: TRBJ2-7; cdr3_aa: CASSPMVPGQGFHEQYF; cdr3_nt: TGTGCCAGCAGTCCAATGGTCCCGGGACAGGGTTTCCACGAGCAGTACTTC
clone_size: -; v_call: TRBV21-1; d_call: -; j_call: TRBJ2-1; cdr3_aa: CASSKATGPRGHEQFF; cdr3_nt: TGTGCCAGCAGCAAAGCAACAGGGCCCCGAGGCCATGAGCAGTTCTTC
clone_size: -; v_call: TRBV10-1; d_call: TRBD1; j_call: TRBJ1-4; cdr3_aa: CASTSSGTANEKLFF; cdr3_nt: TGCGCCAGCACCAGCTCCGGGACAGCTAATGAAAAACTGTTTTTT
clone_size: -; v_call: TRBV5-1; d_call: TRBD1; j_call: TRBJ1-1; cdr3_aa: CASSWGNRGKTEAFF; cdr3_nt: TGCGCCAGCAGCTGGGGGAACAGGGGAAAGACTGAAGCTTTCTTT
clone_size: once; v_call: TRBV5-1; d_call: -; j_call: TRBJ1-4; cdr3_aa: CASRTATNEKLFF; cdr3_nt: TGCGCCAGCAGGACAGCAACTAATGAAAAACTGTTTTTT
clone_size: few; v_call: TRBV3-1/TRBV3-2; d_call: TRBD1; j_call: TRBJ1-1; cdr3_aa: CASSQAGTGRRLNTEAFF; cdr3_nt: TGTGCCAGCAGCCAAGCCGGGACAGGGCGGAGGCTGAACACTGAAGCTTTCTTT
clone_size: -; v_call: TRBV3-1/TRBV3-2; d_call: TRBD1; j_call: TRBJ2-1; cdr3_aa: CASSPRDRGDEQFF; cdr3_nt: TGTGCCAGCAGCCCCCGGGACAGGGGGGATGAGCAGTTCTTC
clone_size: -; v_call: TRBV7-3; d_call: TRBD1; j_call: TRBJ1-1; cdr3_aa: CASSQNRGVWSVTEAFF; cdr3_nt: TGTGCCAGCAGCCAAAACAGGGGGGTATGGTCTGTCACTGAAGCTTTCTTT
clone_size: -; v_call: TRBV2; d_call: -; j_call: TRBJ2-7; cdr3_aa: CASSQQGYEQYF; cdr3_nt: TGTGCCAGCAGTCAGCAGGGATACGAGCAGTACTTC
clone_size: -; v_call: TRBV4-3; d_call: TRBD1; j_call: TRBJ1-1; cdr3_aa: CASSQDTGVGEAFF; cdr3_nt: TGCGCCAGCAGCCAAGATACAGGGGTGGGTGAAGCTTTCTTT
clone_size: few; v_call: TRBV6-1; d_call: -; j_call: TRBJ1-6; cdr3_aa: CASSEGYDLPLHF; cdr3_nt: TGTGCCAGCAGTGAAGGGTACGACTTACCCCTCCACTTT
clone_size: few; v_call: TRBV5-5; d_call: -; j_call: TRBJ1-2; cdr3_aa: CASSLAKTVAGYTF; cdr3_nt: TGTGCCAGCAGCTTGGCCAAAACGGTTGCTGGCTACACCTTC
clone_size: -; v_call: TRBV4-2; d_call: TRBD2; j_call: TRBJ2-1; cdr3_aa: CASSPNLAGSYNEQFF; cdr3_nt: TGTGCCAGCAGCCCTAATCTAGCGGGCTCCTACAATGAGCAGTTCTTC
clone_size: -; v_call: TRBV9; d_call: -; j_call: TRBJ1-6; cdr3_aa: CASSVGDTTDYNSPLHF; cdr3_nt: TGTGCCAGCAGCGTAGGGGACACAACAGACTATAATTCACCCCTCCACTTT
clone_size: once; v_call: TRBV2; d_call: TRBD2; j_call: TRBJ2-5; cdr3_aa: CASRGRAGETQYF; cdr3_nt: TGTGCCAGCAGGGGGAGGGCGGGGGAGACCCAGTACTTC
clone_size: -; v_call: TRBV11-2; d_call: -; j_call: TRBJ1-1; cdr3_aa: CASSSGYTEAFF; cdr3_nt: TGTGCCAGCAGCTCGGGGTACACTGAAGCTTTCTTT
clone_size: once; v_call: TRBV27; d_call: -; j_call: TRBJ2-3; cdr3_aa: CASRSRGEMPDTQYF; cdr3_nt: TGTGCCAGCCGATCCCGGGGAGAGATGCCAGATACGCAGTATTTT
clone_size: -; v_call: TRBV6-6; d_call: TRBD1; j_call: TRBJ1-2; cdr3_aa: CASSYPRDRDLYGYTF; cdr3_nt: TGTGCCAGCAGCTACCCCCGGGACAGGGACCTCTATGGCTACACCTTC
clone_size: few; v_call: TRBV6-5; d_call: TRBD1; j_call: TRBJ1-1; cdr3_aa: CASRADQGANTEAFF; cdr3_nt: TGTGCCAGCAGGGCCGATCAGGGGGCCAACACTGAAGCTTTCTTT
clone_size: -; v_call: TRBV28; d_call: TRBD1; j_call: TRBJ1-2; cdr3_aa: CASSPSGGQGLRNYGYTF; cdr3_nt: TGTGCCAGCAGTCCGTCCGGGGGACAGGGGTTGAGGAACTATGGCTACACCTTC
clone_size: -; v_call: TRBV6-1; d_call: TRBD1; j_call: TRBJ2-5; cdr3_aa: CASSESGTGGLGETQYF; cdr3_nt: TGTGCCAGCAGTGAATCCGGGACAGGGGGCCTCGGAGAGACCCAGTACTTC
clone_size: -; v_call: TRBV2; d_call: -; j_call: TRBJ2-2; cdr3_aa: CASSLRGTGTGELFF; cdr3_nt: TGTGCCAGCAGCCTCAGGGGAACGGGCACCGGGGAGCTGTTTTTT
clone_size: once; v_call: TRBV27; d_call: -; j_call: TRBJ1-2; cdr3_aa: CASRQQGSNYGYTF; cdr3_nt: TGTGCCAGCAGACAACAGGGATCCAACTATGGCTACACCTTC
clone_size: -; v_call: TRBV24-1; d_call: -; j_call: TRBJ1-1; cdr3_aa: CATSDVMNTEAFF; cdr3_nt: TGTGCCACCAGCGATGTCATGAACACTGAAGCTTTCTTT
clone_size: few; v_call: TRBV6-2/TRBV6-3; d_call: -; j_call: TRBJ1-2; cdr3_aa: CASRYTAYANYGYTF; cdr3_nt: TGTGCCAGCAGGTACACTGCCTACGCTAACTATGGCTACACCTTC
clone_size: -; v_call: TRBV5-6; d_call: -; j_call: TRBJ1-4; cdr3_aa: CASSLSLAGGYEKLFF; cdr3_nt: TGTGCCAGCAGCTTGAGTTTGGCCGGCGGGTATGAAAAACTGTTTTTT
clone_size: -; v_call: TRBV7-8; d_call: -; j_call: TRBJ1-1; cdr3_aa: CASSLQQGPEAFF; cdr3_nt: TGTGCCAGCAGCTTACAACAGGGCCCTGAAGCTTTCTTT
clone_size: -; v_call: TRBV28; d_call: TRBD1; j_call: TRBJ2-1; cdr3_aa: CASRKISLSTGDRMFF; cdr3_nt: TGTGCCAGCAGAAAAATCTCCCTCAGTACAGGGGATCGAATGTTCTTC
clone_size: -; v_call: TRBV18; d_call: -; j_call: TRBJ1-2; cdr3_aa: CASSPSGARYGYTF; cdr3_nt: TGTGCCAGCTCCCCGTCTGGGGCGCGCTATGGCTACACCTTC
clone_size: -; v_call: TRBV12-3/TRBV12-4; d_call: -; j_call: TRBJ2-2; cdr3_aa: CASSVGGKGELFF; cdr3_nt: TGTGCCAGCAGCGTAGGGGGTAAAGGGGAGCTGTTTTTT
clone_size: -; v_call: TRBV6-5; d_call: -; j_call: TRBJ1-1; cdr3_aa: CASSNSGVNTEAFF; cdr3_nt: TGTGCCAGCAGTAACTCAGGGGTTAACACTGAAGCTTTCTTT
clone_size: -; v_call: TRBV30; d_call: -; j_call: TRBJ2-7; cdr3_aa: CACSLAAAYEQYF; cdr3_nt: TGTGCCTGTAGTTTAGCGGCAGCCTACGAGCAGTACTTC
clone_size: -; v_call: TRBV5-1; d_call: -; j_call: TRBJ2-7; cdr3_aa: CASSLMSRATSYEQYF; cdr3_nt: TGCGCCAGCAGCTTGATGTCACGCGCTACCTCCTACGAGCAGTACTTC
clone_size: few; v_call: TRBV10-1; d_call: TRBD1; j_call: TRBJ2-7; cdr3_aa: CASSATGTYEQYF; cdr3_nt: TGCGCCAGCAGTGCGACAGGGACCTACGAGCAGTACTTC
clone_size: -; v_call: TRBV2; d_call: -; j_call: TRBJ2-1; cdr3_aa: CASSAQLALNEQFF; cdr3_nt: TGTGCCAGCAGCGCCCAACTTGCCCTCAATGAGCAGTTCTTC
clone_size: -; v_call: TRBV10-2; d_call: TRBD1; j_call: TRBJ1-5; cdr3_aa: CASGAAGTGTVSPQHF; cdr3_nt: TGCGCCAGCGGAGCAGCCGGGACAGGGACTGTGTCGCCCCAGCATTTT
clone_size: -; v_call: TRBV30; d_call: -; j_call: TRBJ1-2; cdr3_aa: CAWNPGSIYGYTF; cdr3_nt: TGTGCCTGGAATCCGGGATCTATCTATGGCTACACCTTC
clone_size: -; v_call: TRBV18; d_call: TRBD1; j_call: TRBJ1-5; cdr3_aa: CASSPGTANQPQHF; cdr3_nt: TGTGCCAGCTCACCGGGGACAGCTAATCAGCCCCAGCATTTT
clone_size: -; v_call: TRBV30; d_call: TRBD1; j_call: TRBJ1-2; cdr3_aa: CAWSVAPYRTGGSGYGYTF; cdr3_nt: TGTGCCTGGAGTGTTGCCCCGTACCGGACAGGGGGCTCCGGCTATGGCTACACCTTC
clone_size: -; v_call: TRBV13; d_call: -; j_call: TRBJ1-3; cdr3_aa: CASSTETTSSGNTIYF; cdr3_nt: TGTGCCAGCAGCACCGAGACTACTAGCTCTGGAAACACCATATATTTT
clone_size: once; v_call: TRBV30; d_call: -; j_call: TRBJ2-7; cdr3_aa: CAWSVPIPPYEQYF; cdr3_nt: TGTGCCTGGAGTGTACCTATACCCCCCTACGAGCAGTACTTC
clone_size: -; v_call: TRBV27; d_call: -; j_call: TRBJ1-1; cdr3_aa: CASLGRRGNTEAFF; cdr3_nt: TGTGCCAGCCTGGGCCGACGTGGGAACACTGAAGCTTTCTTT
clone_size: few; v_call: TRBV18; d_call: TRBD1; j_call: TRBJ1-5; cdr3_aa: CASSPSTGVNNQPQHF; cdr3_nt: TGTGCCAGCTCACCCTCGACAGGGGTTAACAATCAGCCCCAGCATTTT
clone_size: -; v_call: TRBV12-3/TRBV12-4; d_call: -; j_call: TRBJ2-3; cdr3_aa: CASCMGVTDTQYF; cdr3_nt: TGTGCCAGCTGTATGGGAGTCACAGATACGCAGTATTTT
clone_size: -; v_call: TRBV7-9; d_call: -; j_call: TRBJ2-1; cdr3_aa: CASSLTWAGAFSYNEQFF; cdr3_nt: TGTGCCAGCAGCCTCACCTGGGCGGGGGCGTTCTCCTACAATGAGCAGTTCTTC
clone_size: -; v_call: TRBV6-1; d_call: -; j_call: TRBJ1-1; cdr3_aa: CASSEAIGGYTEAFF; cdr3_nt: TGTGCCAGCAGTGAAGCTATTGGGGGGTACACTGAAGCTTTCTTT
clone_size: -; v_call: TRBV27; d_call: TRBD2; j_call: TRBJ2-7; cdr3_aa: CASSPTSGSFMVGEQYF; cdr3_nt: TGTGCCAGCAGTCCGACTAGCGGGAGTTTCATGGTGGGCGAGCAGTACTTC
clone_size: once; v_call: TRBV9; d_call: -; j_call: TRBJ2-2; cdr3_aa: CASSVSLAATGELFF; cdr3_nt: TGTGCCAGCAGCGTATCGTTAGCTGCAACCGGGGAGCTGTTTTTT
clone_size: -; v_call: TRBV28; d_call: TRBD1; j_call: TRBJ2-7; cdr3_aa: CASTWWGQGRFSHEQYF; cdr3_nt: TGTGCCAGCACCTGGTGGGGACAGGGGAGGTTTAGTCACGAGCAGTACTTC